The 13 T cell receptor beta chains below were found in one sample sequenced in a study of post-analysis software for immune sequencing data (dated by TCRdb to the mid-2010s). The antigens of these receptors remain unknown. To prepare the library, PCR was applied. The data were produced on an Illumina HiSeq 2500. To reduce PCR and sequencing biases, unique molecular identifiers were built into the TCR beta cDNA libraries. The public reads were run again by TCRdb, first through fastp at Q25 and then through MiXCR, and only productive beta chains were kept. One record per CDR3 amino acid sequence lists the most common genes and DNA. The sample table lists almost 700,000 distinct CDR3 sequences, 55% to 60% of them with a count of one. The top ten constitute around 11% of the sample. Overall study outcomes, separate from this receptor: Patients showed significantly higher frequencies than controls for a few TRBV segments, among them TRBV5-6, TRBV5-1 and TRBV20-1.

The sequenced sample consisted of blood. The source is a girl aged 2-9 years with multiple sclerosis.

J is TRBJ1-1 and V is TRBV20-1; 7 bases fit TRBD1. CDR3 length: 11 amino acids. CDR1 DFQATT and CDR2 SNEGSKA come from the germline V gene (reference sequence). V dropped 4 bases and J dropped 4; count of bases not matched to a gene: 0. The CDR3 is CSAKGATEAFF. The CDR3 bases are TGCAGTGCTAAGGGGGCCACTGAAGCTTTCTTT.

The chain has TRBV9 and TRBJ1-2; 8 bases fit TRBD1. The germline gives CDR1 SGDLS, CDR2 YYNGEE. Germline trimming cut 0 bases from V and 4 bases from J; bases unmatched to any gene: 2. CDR3 length equals 14 residues. DNA of the CDR3: TGTGCCAGCAGCGTAGCTACAGGGGGCTATGGCTACACCTTC. Amino acid sequence: CASSVATGGYGYTF.

In this sample, this clonotype turned up once. The genes are TRBV7-2 and TRBJ2-3; 10 bases are shared with TRBD2. CDR1 and CDR2 from the germline V gene are SGHTA and FQGNSA. V dropped 2 bases and J dropped 4; count of bases not matched to a gene: 3. The CDR3 is 15 residues long. CDR3 loop: CASSLKRGGPDTQYF. The CDR3 nucleotides read TGTGCCAGCAGCTTAAAGCGGGGGGGCCCAGATACGCAGTATTTT.

This clonotype appeared a single time. The rearrangement joins TRBV7-2 to TRBJ1-4, with a tentative D call TRBD1 (5 bases). Germline V CDR1 and CDR2: SGHTA, FQGNSA. The CDR3 is 14 residues long. Trimming took off 3 bases at V and 6 bases at J, with 11 bases between the two ends. The CDR3: CASSFSIRDEKLFF. CDR3 coding DNA: TGTGCCAGCAGCTTTTCCATCAGGGATGAAAAACTGTTTTTT.

V is TRBV20-1 and J is TRBJ2-1, with TRBD2 matching over 9 bases. Per germline, CDR1 DFQATT and CDR2 SNEGSKA (reference sequence). Trimming at V came to 5 bases and at J to 3 bases, leaving 5 bases not matched to a gene. This CDR3 is 14 amino acids long. The CDR3 sequence is CSARLAGNYNEQFF. The CDR3 bases are TGCAGTGCTCGGCTAGCGGGAAACTACAATGAGCAGTTCTTC.

The genes are TRBV12-3 or TRBV12-4 and TRBJ2-1, with D possibly being TRBD1 or TRBD2 (5 bases each). The V and J ends lost 9 bases and 9 bases respectively, with 6 bases between them. The CDR3 totals 9 residues. CDR3 loop: CASGGEQFF. CDR3 coding DNA: TGTGCCAGTGGGGGTGAGCAGTTCTTC.

The V call is TRBV4-1, the J call TRBJ1-3, with 9 bases identical to TRBD1. The CDR3 contains 18 residues. After removal of 1 base from V and 0 bases from J, the junction contained 7 bases not matched to a gene. Germline CDR1 and CDR2: MGHRA and YSYEKL. In DNA form, the CDR3 reads TGCGCCAGCAGCCAAGGCCCTACAGGGGGCGGCTCTGGAAACACCATATATTTT. Its translation is CASSQGPTGGGSGNTIYF.

The chain recombines TRBV5-1 with TRBJ2-3; D possibly corresponds to TRBD2 (6 bases). The germline CDR1 and CDR2 sequences are SGHRS and YFSETQ. There are 15 residues in the CDR3. The V end lost 1 base, the J end lost 2 bases, and 11 bases lay between the germline ends. CDR3 in DNA: TGCGCCAGCAGCTTGTCGGGGGACCACACAGATACGCAGTATTTT. It encodes CASSLSGDHTDTQYF.

This clonotype was seen only a few times. V usage is TRBV3-1 and J usage is TRBJ2-5, with 12 bases matching TRBD2. The CDR3 length is 17 residues. V lost 2 bases and J lost 5; bases outside the gene matches: 9. The germline V gene has CDR1 LGHDT and CDR2 YNNKEL (reference sequence). The CDR3 nucleotides are TGTGCCAGCAGCCAAATCTCGACTAGCGGGAGACGCGAGACCCAGTACTTC. Translating gives CASSQISTSGRRETQYF.

The rearrangement links TRBV20-1 to TRBJ2-3; TRBD2 agrees at 10 bases. This CDR3 is built from 15 residues. Germline V gene lookup returns CDR1 DFQATT and CDR2 SNEGSKA (reference sequence). V lost 6 bases to trimming and J lost 0 bases; unmatched junction nucleotides: 6. The CDR3 is CSARGLADSTDTQYF. Written as DNA, the CDR3 is TGCAGTGCCCGTGGACTAGCGGACAGCACAGATACGCAGTATTTT.

The chain joins TRBV3-1 to TRBJ2-7; D is unclear. The DNA end is a closer match to TRBJ2-1, so the J assignment may be wrong. The CDR3 consists of 13 residues. The germline V gene has CDR1 LGHDT and CDR2 YNNKEL (reference sequence). CDR3: CASSQDALSEQFF. The CDR3 DNA follows: TGTGCCAGCAGCCAAGACGCGCTAAGTGAGCAGTTCTTC.

The chain couples TRBV20-1 to TRBJ2-4; D is unresolved. The CDR3 runs 13 residues. Germline CDR1 reads DFQATT; CDR2 reads SNEGSKA (reference sequence). Trimming pared 5 bases from V and 4 bases from J, leaving 12 bases between. Here the CDR3 reads CSALSSNKNIQYF. For the CDR3, the DNA is TGCAGTGCTCTATCCTCAAATAAAAACATTCAGTACTTC.

The chain recombines TRBV5-1 with TRBJ2-1; D call uncertain. There are 11 residues in the CDR3. Germline CDR1 SGHRS, CDR2 YFSETQ. Trimming removed 5 bases at V and 7 bases at J, with 7 bases between. CDR3: CASRTVNEQFF. The CDR3 region has the DNA TGCGCCAGCAGGACTGTTAATGAGCAGTTCTTC.